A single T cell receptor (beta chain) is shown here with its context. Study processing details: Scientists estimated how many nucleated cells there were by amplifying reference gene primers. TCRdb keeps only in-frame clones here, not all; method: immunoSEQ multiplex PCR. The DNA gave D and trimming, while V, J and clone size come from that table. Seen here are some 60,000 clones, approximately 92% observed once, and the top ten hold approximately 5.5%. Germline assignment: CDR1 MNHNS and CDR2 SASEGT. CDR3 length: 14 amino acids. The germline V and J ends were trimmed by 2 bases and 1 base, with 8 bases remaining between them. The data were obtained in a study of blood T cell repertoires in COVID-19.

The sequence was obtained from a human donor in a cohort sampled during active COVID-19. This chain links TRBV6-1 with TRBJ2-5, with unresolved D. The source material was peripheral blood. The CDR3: CASSELGPQETQYF. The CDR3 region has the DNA TGTGCCAGCAGTGAATTGGGCCCCCAAGAGACCCAGTACTTC.